This T cell receptor beta chain was profiled in a study of blood T cell repertoires in COVID-19. Across the whole study: Researchers got acute and convalescent COVID-19 samples from the United States, Italy and Spain.

Authors' methods: Scientists estimated how many nucleated cells there were by amplifying reference gene primers. The data were produced by immunoSEQ multiplex PCR, yet TCRdb's version contains in-frame clones alone and is incomplete. Clone size and the V and J calls come from that table; the DNA yielded D and trimming. The data contain approximately 70,000 clones, about 70% of them singletons. The CDR3 has 14 residues. Germline loops: CDR1 MGHRA, CDR2 YSYEKL. V shed 1 base and J shed 4 bases, with 5 bases lying between them. Specimen: peripheral blood. The chain joins TRBV4-1 to TRBJ2-6, with no clear D. The origin of this receptor is an older woman with acute or convalescent COVID-19. Here the CDR3 DNA reads TGCGCCAGCAGCCAAGTAGCCGGGGCCAACGTCCTGACTTTC. As protein: CASSQVAGANVLTF.